The T cell receptor (beta chain) under discussion was sequenced for a study of blood T cell repertoires in COVID-19. Sequencing was performed with immunoSEQ multiplex PCR; in TCRdb, only in-frame clones are kept and a portion is missing. Of about 220,000 clones listed, around nine tenths are singletons. The trim removed 6 bases at V and 5 bases at J, leaving 10 bases unmatched. CDR3 length equals 15 residues. Per germline, CDR1 MGHRA and CDR2 YSYEKL. This chain uses TRBV4-1 with TRBJ2-5, with 9 positions matching TRBD1. The sequencing sample was made of PBMCs or T cells enriched from blood (not recorded which). This TCR derives from a woman between 45 and 60 years old with acute COVID-19. DNA of the CDR3: TGCGCCAGCAGGCACCCGGGACAGGGCTTCGAGACCCAGTACTTC. This gives the protein CASRHPGQGFETQYF.